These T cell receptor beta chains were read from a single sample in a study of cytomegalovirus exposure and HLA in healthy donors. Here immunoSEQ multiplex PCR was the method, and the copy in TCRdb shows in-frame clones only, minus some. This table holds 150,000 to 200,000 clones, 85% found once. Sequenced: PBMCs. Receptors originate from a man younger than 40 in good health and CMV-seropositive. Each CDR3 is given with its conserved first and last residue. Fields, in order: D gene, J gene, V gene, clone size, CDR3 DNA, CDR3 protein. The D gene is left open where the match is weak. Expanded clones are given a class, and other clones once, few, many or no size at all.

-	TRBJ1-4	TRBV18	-	TGTGCCAGCTCACGTAACGGTTTTAATGAAAAACTGTTTTTT	CASSRNGFNEKLFF
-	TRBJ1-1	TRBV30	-	TGTGCCTGGAGTAGGACATCTAAGCAAGCTTTCTTT	CAWSRTSKQAFF
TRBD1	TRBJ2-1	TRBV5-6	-	TGTGCCAGCAGCTTTTATTACAGGGGGGACAATGAGCAGTTCTTC	CASSFYYRGDNEQFF
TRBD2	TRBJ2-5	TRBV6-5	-	TGTGCCAGCAGGAAGCCCGGGAGGGAGACCCAGTACTTC	CASRKPGRETQYF
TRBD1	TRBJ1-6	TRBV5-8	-	TGTGCCAGCAGCTTGGAGGACAGGGCATATTCACCCCTCCACTTT	CASSLEDRAYSPLHF
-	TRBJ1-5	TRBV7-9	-	TGTGCCAGCAGCTTAGTTGGCGGGCAGCCCCAGCATTTT	CASSLVGGQPQHF
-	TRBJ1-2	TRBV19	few	TGTGCCAGTAGCACACAGGGCGGGCTGGGGGCGAACTATGGCTACACCTTC	CASSTQGGLGANYGYTF
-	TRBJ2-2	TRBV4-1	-	TGCGCCAGCAGCCAGGGTCTAAGGTACTACGGGGAGCTGTTTTTT	CASSQGLRYYGELFF
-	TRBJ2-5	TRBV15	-	TGTGCCACCAGCAGAGATAGACTCCGGGGGGAGACCCAGTACTTC	CATSRDRLRGETQYF
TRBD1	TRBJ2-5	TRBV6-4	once	TGTGCCAGCAGTGCCACACAGGGGGCGGCAGAGACCCAGTACTTC	CASSATQGAAETQYF
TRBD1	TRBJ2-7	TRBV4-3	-	TGCGCCAGCAGCCAGGGACAGACTGATTCCTACGAGCAGTACTTC	CASSQGQTDSYEQYF
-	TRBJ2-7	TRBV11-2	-	TGTGCCAGCAGCCCCGATTACAGGGCCTACGAGCAGTACTTC	CASSPDYRAYEQYF
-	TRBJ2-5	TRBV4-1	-	TGCGCCAGCAGCCAAGGGCGCCTCGGGGAGACCCAGTACTTC	CASSQGRLGETQYF
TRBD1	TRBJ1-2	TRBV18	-	TGTGCCAGCTCCCCAATCGACAGGGGCTATGGCTACACCTTC	CASSPIDRGYGYTF
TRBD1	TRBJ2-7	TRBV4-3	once	TGCGCCAGCAGCCGGGCGCCGGGACAGGCGGCCTACGAGCAGTACTTC	CASSRAPGQAAYEQYF
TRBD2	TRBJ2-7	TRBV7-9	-	TGTGCCAGCAGCGCGCCCGGGACTAACTCCTACGAGCAGTACTTC	CASSAPGTNSYEQYF
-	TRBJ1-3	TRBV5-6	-	TGTGCCAGCAGCCATGTCGGTGGGCAGGCTGGAAACACCATATATTTT	CASSHVGGQAGNTIYF
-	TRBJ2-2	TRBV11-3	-	TGTGCCAGCAGCCGGCAGGGGTACACCGGGGAGCTGTTTTTT	CASSRQGYTGELFF